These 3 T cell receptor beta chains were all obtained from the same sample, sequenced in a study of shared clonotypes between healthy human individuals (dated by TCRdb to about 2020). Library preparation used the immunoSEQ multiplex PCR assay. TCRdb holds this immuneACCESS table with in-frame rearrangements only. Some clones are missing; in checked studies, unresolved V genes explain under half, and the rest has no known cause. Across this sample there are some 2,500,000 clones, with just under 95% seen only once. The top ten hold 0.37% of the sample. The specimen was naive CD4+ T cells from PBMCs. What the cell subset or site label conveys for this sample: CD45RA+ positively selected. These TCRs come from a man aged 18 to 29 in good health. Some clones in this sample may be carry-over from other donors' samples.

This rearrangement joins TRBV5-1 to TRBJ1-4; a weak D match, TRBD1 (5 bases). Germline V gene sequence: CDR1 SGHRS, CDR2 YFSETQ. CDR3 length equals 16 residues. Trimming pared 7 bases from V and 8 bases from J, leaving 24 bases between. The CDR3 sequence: CASGTDAGPWGEKLFF. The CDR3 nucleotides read TGCGCCAGCGGAACAGACGCCGGACCGTGGGGGGAAAAACTGTTTTTT.

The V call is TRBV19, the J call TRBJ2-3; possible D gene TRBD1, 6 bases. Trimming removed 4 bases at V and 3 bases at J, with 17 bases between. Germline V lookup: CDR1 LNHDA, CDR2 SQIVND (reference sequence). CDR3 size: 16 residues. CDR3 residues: CASSTRDTRFTDTQYF. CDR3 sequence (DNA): TGTGCCAGTAGTACCCGGGACACCCGCTTTACAGATACGCAGTATTTT.

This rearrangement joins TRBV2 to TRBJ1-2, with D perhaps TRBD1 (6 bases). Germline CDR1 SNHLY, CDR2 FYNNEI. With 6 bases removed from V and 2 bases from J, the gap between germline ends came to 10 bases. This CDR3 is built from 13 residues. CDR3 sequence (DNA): TGTGCCAGCAGACAGGGAGTAAACTATGGCTACACCTTC. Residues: CASRQGVNYGYTF.